The clone carrying this T cell receptor (beta chain) appeared a single time. Trimming cost V 5 bases and J 6 bases, with 16 bases left between them. Germline CDR1 and CDR2: MDHEN and SYDVKM. The CDR3 consists of 14 residues. This sample is drawn from a study of blood T cell repertoires in COVID-19. Produced via immunoSEQ multiplex PCR; TCRdb's table is partial and in-frame only. Here the sample spans about 23,000 clones, 65% to 90% being singletons. The sample comprised peripheral blood. The chain is built from TRBV28 and TRBJ1-1, with D unclear. The receptor was derived from a man aged 70 or older with acute or convalescent COVID-19. CDR3 bases: TGTGCCAGCAGTCGGACCGCCGGGGTCGCTGAAGCTTTCTTT. Protein: CASSRTAGVAEAFF.